This entry is about one TCR beta chain. Its target is not known. CDR1 MDHEN and CDR2 SYDVKM come from the germline V gene. This CDR3 has 17 residues. Unmatched junction bases numbered 9, after V lost 4 bases and J lost 2 bases. This sample is part of a study of T cell clonotyping in hematopoietic cell transplantation. Only in-frame clones appear in the TCRdb table, and some are missing; sequencing was by immunoSEQ multiplex PCR. The data show some 17,000 clones, 70% to 90% seen once. Study outcomes and limitations: Higher Inverse Simpson Index values in graft donor and pretransplant recipient predicted broader posttransplant TCR diversity. At the given depth, recipient repertoires were over 95% de novo clonotypes. Recipient TCR diversity dropped after transplant; expanded clonotypes rose from day 30 to 180.

The chain employs TRBV28 and TRBJ2-3; TRBD2 matches at 10 bases. The input for sequencing was PBMCs, taken 100 days after allogeneic stem cell transplant. This receptor was identified in a male patient aged 60 to 75 who had an allogeneic stem cell transplant from a related donor, so the T cells may come from the graft donor. Some clones in this sample may be carry-over from other donors' samples. CDR3: CASSSPIGLADTDTQYF. CDR3 DNA: TGTGCCAGCAGTTCACCCATCGGACTAGCGGACACAGATACGCAGTATTTT.